The entry below describes one T cell receptor (beta chain). No antigen is known for it. Clones were read by immunoSEQ multiplex PCR, and TCRdb kept only the in-frame ones, dropping some. Of approximately 58,000 clones listed, roughly 93% are singletons. The entry originates in a study of siplizumab effects on memory and regulatory T cells. Findings and limits, study-wide: Assignment to unstimulated subsets succeeded for only a minor fraction of the alloreactive clones. Siplizumab significantly decreased alloreactive sequences from unstimulated CD4+ memory cells.

This TCR was recovered from a human donor in good health. Sequenced sample: CD8+ T cells sorted from blood.

The CDR3 sequence is CASSGPGLAGGPYEQYF. In nucleotides, the CDR3 is TGCGCCAGCAGCGGACCGGGACTAGCGGGAGGGCCGTACGAGCAGTACTTC. This sequence joins TRBV5-1 and TRBJ2-7; TRBD2 agrees at 16 bases. Trimming removed 4 bases from V and 4 bases from J; junction bases left unmatched: 8. This CDR3 is 17 amino acids long. Germline CDR1 reads SGHRS; CDR2 reads YFSETQ.